The T cell receptor beta chain described here comes from a study of CD8 T cells in ankylosing spondylitis. As concerns this clonotype: Its antigen is still unknown.

Study-level points and caveats: With a CD8+ phenotype, disease-linked clones were relatively rare in peripheral blood. For ankylosing spondylitis blood, a TCR beta motif of several highly homologous variants appeared characteristic. Disease-linked clones reportedly showed significant enrichment in matched ankylosing spondylitis synovial fluid.

Researchers built TCR beta libraries using quantitative 5'-RACE with molecular barcodes. In TCRdb, the 5' RACE reads were re-called with MiXCR into one record per CDR3 protein. The sample records almost 400,000 distinct CDR3 sequences, about 20% being singletons. The TCR was taken from a male donor with ankylosing spondylitis. Sequenced: blood, either unsorted or a sorted T cell fraction (not recorded which).

The CDR3 DNA reads as TGTGCCAGCAGCTTAGATCACGGAGGGGCAGTGGAATACGAGCAGTACTTC. It translates to CASSLDHGGAVEYEQYF. The rearrangement joins TRBV11-3 to TRBJ2-7, with D possibly TRBD2 on 6 matching bases. Germline values: CDR1 SGHNT, CDR2 YENEEA. The length of the CDR3 is 17 residues. Trimming pared 0 bases from V and 4 bases from J, leaving 19 bases between.